Below are 29 T cell receptor beta chains sequenced from a single sample in a study of CD8+CD57+ T cells in acquired aplastic anemia. Profiling that covered TCR beta VDJ and CDR3 relied on genomic DNA as its template. TCRdb reprocessed the reads via MiXCR and lists one record per CDR3 protein. This table holds roughly 500,000 distinct CDR3 sequences, around 30% found once. Previously, flow cytometry had revealed CD8+CD57+ cell expansion in the patients chosen for sequencing. Material: sorted CD4+, CD8+, or CD8+CD57+ T cells (not recorded which) from PBMCs. Every receptor here comes from a human donor with aplastic anemia.

The chain employs TRBV19 and TRBJ2-7, with a possible D match to TRBD2 (6 bases). Looked up from germline, CDR1 is LNHDA and CDR2 is SQIVND (reference sequence). This CDR3 has 13 residues. V was shortened by 6 bases and J by 5 bases, with 14 bases between the two germline ends. In nucleotides, the CDR3 is TGTGCCAGTAGCCGTGGGGAGGTCGACGAGCAGTACTTC. Translation: CASSRGEVDEQYF. Full variable domain (missing parts from reference TRBV19 and TRBJ2-7): DGGITQSPKYLFRKEGQNVTLSCEQNLNHDAMYWYRQDPGQGLRLIYYSQIVNDFQKGDIAEGYSVSREKKESFPLTVTSAQKNPTAFYLCASSRGEVDEQYFGPGTRLTVT.

This clonotype turned up a few times. The chain recombines TRBV29-1 with TRBJ2-1; 8 nucleotides agree with TRBD2. The J segment lost 0 bases and the V segment lost 3 bases, leaving 4 bases of the junction unmatched. The V gene's germline CDR1 is SQVTM and CDR2 ANQGSEA. CDR3 length: 15 residues. CDR3 coding DNA: TGCAGCGTTGATGGTAGCGGGGTCTCCTACAATGAGCAGTTCTTC. It codes for CSVDGSGVSYNEQFF.

This clonotype turned up a few times. The V and J genes are TRBV20-1 and TRBJ2-1, with 8 positions matching TRBD1. The CDR3 totals 13 residues. Germline CDR1 DFQATT, CDR2 SNEGSKA (reference sequence). V gave up 2 bases and J gave up 4 bases; unmatched junction bases: 1. CDR3 sequence: CSARWTGYNEQFF. CDR3 coding DNA: TGCAGTGCTAGATGGACAGGGTACAATGAGCAGTTCTTC.

This clonotype has a count of ten or more. This chain joins TRBV2 and TRBJ1-2; no clear D gene. Per germline, CDR1 SNHLY and CDR2 FYNNEI. V lost 4 bases, J lost 4 bases, and 7 bases lay in between. This CDR3 is 12 amino acids long. The DNA of the CDR3 is TGTGCCAGCAGTGCGGGCCCCTATGGCTACACCTTC. Translated: CASSAGPYGYTF.

This clonotype was detected ten times or more. CDR3 region: CASSIARGDYGYTF. Here the CDR3 DNA reads TGTGCCAGTAGTATAGCCCGGGGAGACTATGGCTACACCTTC. The rearrangement joins TRBV19 to TRBJ1-2; D is uncertain. The CDR3 sequence is 14 residues long. Looked up from germline, CDR1 is LNHDA and CDR2 is SQIVND (reference sequence). V lost 1 base and J 3 bases, leaving 9 bases between the germline ends.

The table lists this clonotype with many counts. The rearrangement links TRBV29-1 to TRBJ2-1; 7 positions match TRBD1. The CDR3 contains 15 residues. The V segment lost 4 bases and the J segment 7 bases; nucleotides outside the gene matches: 13. Germline V lookup: CDR1 SQVTM, CDR2 ANQGSEA. The CDR3, as DNA: TGCAGCGTTGGGACAGGACTGGTAATAGAGAATGAGCAGTTCTTC. This sequence encodes CSVGTGLVIENEQFF.

The genes are TRBV5-4 and TRBJ1-2; the D gene is possibly TRBD1 (5 bases). Per the germline V gene, CDR1 is SGHNT and CDR2 is YYREEE (reference sequence). Trimming removed 1 base at V and 3 bases at J, with 10 bases between. The CDR3 spans 14 residues. CDR3 region: CASSLLAQDYGYTF. CDR3 sequence (DNA): TGTGCCAGCAGCTTGCTCGCACAGGACTATGGCTACACCTTC.

The gene calls are TRBV5-6 and TRBJ2-3, with 13 bases aligning to TRBD2. The ends lost 3 bases at V and 7 bases at J; junction bases unmatched: 2. The CDR3 covers 14 residues. Germline values: CDR1 SGHDT, CDR2 YYEEEE. The CDR3 DNA sequence: TGTGCCAGCAGCTGGGGACTAGCGGGAAATACGCAGTATTTT. The encoded protein is CASSWGLAGNTQYF.

The V and J genes are TRBV2 and TRBJ1-1, with D possibly TRBD1 on 6 matching bases. Trimming stripped 5 bases from V and 1 base from J, with 11 bases between. The CDR3 extends over 14 amino acids. Per the germline V gene, CDR1 is SNHLY and CDR2 is FYNNEI. CDR3 amino acids: CASSFRGPNTEAFF. The CDR3 DNA sequence: TGTGCCAGCAGTTTCAGGGGCCCGAACACTGAAGCTTTCTTT.

This clonotype was seen many times. The CDR3 protein is CATSSSSGNTIYF. The CDR3 DNA sequence: TGTGCCACCAGCTCATCCTCTGGAAACACCATATATTTT. V and J are TRBV15 and TRBJ1-3; no firm D call. The CDR3 totals 13 residues. Germline V gene lookup returns CDR1 LNHNV and CDR2 YYDKDF (reference sequence). V lost 5 bases, J lost 0 bases, and 5 bases lay in between. Combining the CDR3 with reference TRBV15 and TRBJ1-3 gives the whole variable domain DAMVIQNPRYQVTQFGKPVTLSCSQTLNHNVMYWYQQKSSQAPKLLFHYYDKDFNNEADTPDNFQSRRPNTSFCFLDIRSPGLGDTAMYLCATSSSSGNTIYFGEGSWLTVV.

This chain joins TRBV29-1 and TRBJ2-7, with a tentative D call TRBD1 (5 bases). Trimming removed 7 bases from V and 2 bases from J, with 12 bases in between. The CDR3 runs to 12 residues. CDR1 is SQVTM, CDR2 ANQGSEA, per germline. As DNA, the CDR3 is TGCAGCGCCGCGGCAGGGCCCTACGAGCAGTACTTC. Translating it yields CSAAAGPYEQYF.

In this sample, this clonotype turned up a few times. The gene calls are TRBV25-1 and TRBJ1-1; D gene ambiguous. Germline-derived CDR1 and CDR2 are MGHDK and SYGVNS. The CDR3 contains 14 residues. V shed 1 base and J shed 0 bases, with 6 bases lying between them. DNA for the CDR3: TGTGCCAGCAGTGAATTTGGCTTGAACACTGAAGCTTTCTTT. It specifies CASSEFGLNTEAFF.

This clonotype has a count of ten or more. This chain joins TRBV5-6 and TRBJ1-2, with no clear D. CDR3 length: 12 residues. The germline CDR1 and CDR2 sequences are SGHDT and YYEEEE. V was clipped by 2 bases and J by 9 bases, with 11 bases between them. The CDR3 reads CASSFIPESYTF. The CDR3 DNA sequence: TGTGCCAGCAGCTTTATCCCCGAGAGCTACACCTTC.

This clonotype came up many times. The rearrangement uses TRBV10-2 and TRBJ2-7; a possible D gene is TRBD1 (5 bases). V lost 3 bases, J lost 1 base, and 16 bases lay in between. Germline V gene sequence: CDR1 WSHSY, CDR2 SAAADI. The CDR3 consists of 16 residues. This CDR3 reads CASSDWGAAGSYEQYF. As DNA, the CDR3 is TGCGCCAGCAGTGACTGGGGCGCAGCCGGATCCTACGAGCAGTACTTC.

This clonotype occurred a few times. CDR3 coding DNA: TGCAGTGCTACGGTTTTTAGGCTAGCGGAATACAATGAGCAGTTCTTC. Protein: CSATVFRLAEYNEQFF. The chain joins TRBV20-1 to TRBJ2-1, with 7 nucleotides matching TRBD2. The CDR3 sequence is 16 residues long. Germline CDR1 is DFQATT and CDR2 is SNEGSKA (reference sequence). V lost 4 bases and J lost 4; bases outside the gene matches: 13.

As DNA, the CDR3 is TGCGCCAGCAGCGAGGTTCGCCTAGCGGGGGGGCGGTCCACCGGGGAGCTGTTTTTT. Its translation: CASSEVRLAGGRSTGELFF. This sequence joins TRBV5-1 and TRBJ2-2, with 12 bases fitting TRBD2. Germline V CDR1 and CDR2: SGHRS, YFSETQ. Unmatched junction bases numbered 14, after V lost 4 bases and J lost 4 bases. The CDR3 has 19 residues.

The genes are TRBV7-3 and TRBJ2-1; D unclear. The V and J ends lost 1 base and 8 bases respectively, with 6 bases between them. Germline CDR1 SGHTA, CDR2 FQGTGA. The CDR3 contains 12 residues. This chain's CDR3 is CASSLRADEQFF. For the CDR3, the DNA is TGTGCCAGCAGCTTAAGGGCGGATGAGCAGTTCTTC.

Worth noting for this clonotype: Since a much larger clone is just one base distant, this may be a read error. V gene TRBV7-8 combines with J gene TRBJ1-2; no clear D. This CDR3 has 13 amino acids. The germline gives CDR1 SGHVS, CDR2 FQNEAQ. This chain's CDR3 is CASSLTDFYGCTF. The DNA of the CDR3 is TGTGCCAGCAGCTTAACGGACTTTTATGGCTGCACCTTC.

The chain has TRBV7-9 and TRBJ1-1, with D unclear. Trimming took off 5 bases at V and 1 base at J, with 11 bases between the two ends. This CDR3 is built from 14 residues. Per the germline V gene, CDR1 is SEHNR and CDR2 is FQNEAQ (reference sequence). The CDR3 protein is CASSKTGGNTEAFF. The CDR3, as DNA: TGTGCCAGCAGCAAAACGGGCGGGAACACTGAAGCTTTCTTT.

The V call is TRBV20-1, the J call TRBJ2-3; D unclear. V shed 1 base and J shed 4 bases, with 18 bases lying between them. Germline-derived CDR1 and CDR2 are DFQATT and SNEGSKA (reference sequence). The CDR3 sequence is 16 residues long. The CDR3 bases are TGCAGTGCTAGAGTTTTCCGAGCGCATAAACCAGATACGCAGTATTTT. Protein: CSARVFRAHKPDTQYF.

Comment on this clonotype: A read error may be the cause here, since a much bigger clone is one base away. CDR3 sequence: CASIRDYGYTF. The CDR3 DNA is TGTGCCAGCATCAGGGACTATGGCTACACCTTC. V usage is TRBV6-1 and J usage is TRBJ1-2; D is possibly TRBD1 (5 bases). CDR1 is MNHNS, CDR2 SASEGT, per germline. This CDR3 spans 11 amino acids. The germline V and J ends were trimmed by 7 bases and 3 bases, with 6 bases remaining between them.

This rearrangement joins TRBV20-1 to TRBJ1-1, with 8 bases that match TRBD1. The germline V gene encodes CDR1 DFQATT and CDR2 SNEGSKA (reference sequence). The CDR3 is 12 residues long. Trimming removed 4 bases from V and 3 bases from J; junction bases left unmatched: 1. CDR3 DNA sequence: TGCAGTGCTAACAGGGGGTACACTGAAGCTTTCTTT. Translated: CSANRGYTEAFF.

Concerning this clonotype: The CDR3 carries no conserved terminal phenylalanine or tryptophan, so it likely arises from a read error. The V gene is TRBV2, the J gene TRBJ1-2; 10 bases map to TRBD1. This CDR3 has 12 amino acids. From germline, CDR1 is SNHLY and CDR2 FYNNEI. The V and J ends lost 6 bases and 7 bases, in that order; junction bases with no gene match: 2. This CDR3 reads CASSGQGGGYTS. The CDR3 bases are TGTGCCAGCAGCGGACAGGGGGGTGGCTACACCTCC.

In this sample, this clonotype turned up a few times. The genes are TRBV20-1 and TRBJ1-5, with no clear D. CDR1 and CDR2 (germline): DFQATT, SNEGSKA (reference sequence). There are 12 residues in the CDR3. V shed 3 bases and J shed 6 bases, with 9 bases lying between them. CDR3 protein: CSASSGRQPQHF. Written as DNA, the CDR3 is TGCAGTGCTAGTAGTGGGCGTCAGCCCCAGCATTTT.

The chain uses TRBV5-1 and TRBJ2-5; 7 nucleotides agree with TRBD1. The CDR3 consists of 15 residues. J was trimmed by 0 bases and V by 2 bases; bases with no gene match: 4. The germline V gene has CDR1 SGHRS and CDR2 YFSETQ. This chain's CDR3 is CASSFDRADQETQYF. The DNA of the CDR3 is TGCGCCAGCAGCTTCGACAGGGCGGACCAAGAGACCCAGTACTTC.

Many counts were recorded for this clonotype. The V and J genes are TRBV7-9 and TRBJ2-2; D is possibly TRBD1 (6 bases). There are 14 residues in the CDR3. V gave up 8 bases and J gave up 4 bases, with 14 bases separating them. Germline V gene data show CDR1 as SEHNR and CDR2 as FQNEAQ (reference sequence). This CDR3 is CASPGERGTGELFF. CDR3 bases: TGTGCCAGCCCAGGGGAAAGAGGCACCGGGGAGCTGTTTTTT.

DNA of the CDR3: TGTGCCAGCAGTTTAAAACTGGTCACTGAAGCTTTCTTT. Protein sequence: CASSLKLVTEAFF. The chain is built from TRBV12-3 or TRBV12-4 and TRBJ1-1; D unclear. V lost 2 bases and J 4 bases, leaving 8 bases between the germline ends. There are 13 residues in the CDR3.

This clonotype was counted many times. Written as DNA, the CDR3 is TGCAGCGTAAACAGGGGAAACACAGATACGCAGTATTTT. It codes for CSVNRGNTDTQYF. The chain combines TRBV29-1 with TRBJ2-3; TRBD1 aligns across 7 bases. The CDR3 covers 13 residues. The germline V gene encodes CDR1 SQVTM and CDR2 ANQGSEA. Trimming cost V 6 bases and J 2 bases; bases outside gene matches: 5.

CDR3 protein: CASSFTVRETQYF. In DNA, the CDR3 is TGTGCCAGCAGTTTTACGGTTCGGGAGACCCAGTACTTC. J is TRBJ2-5 and V is TRBV12-3 or TRBV12-4; no firm D call. V gave up 3 bases and J gave up 5 bases, with 10 bases separating them. The CDR3 spans 13 residues.